The 14 T cell receptor beta chains given below trace back to one sample, sequenced in a study of CD8+ T cells in alopecia areata. The treatment denotes: oral pan-JAK inhibitor, 5-10 mg twice daily. As the sequencing template, cDNA was produced by extracting RNA and reverse transcribing it. The method was immunoSEQ multiplex PCR; TCRdb's version includes in-frame clones alone and lacks a portion of them. The repertoire holds 90,000 to 120,000 clones, with roughly 84% as singletons. The sample here was CD8+ T cells sorted from blood, taken at week 24, from a patient treated with tofacitinib. These receptors came from a human donor with alopecia areata.

Worth noting for this clone: The same CDR3 arises from other DNA sequences in this sample as well. V usage is TRBV30 and J usage is TRBJ2-7; 8 nucleotides agree with TRBD1. J gave up 7 bases and V 8 bases, and 10 bases lay outside the gene matches. CDR3 size: 12 residues. Germline CDR1 and CDR2: GTSNPN and SVGIG (reference sequence). The CDR3 spells CAHDRGGYEQYF. DNA of the CDR3: TGTGCCCATGACAGGGGCGGATATGAGCAGTACTTC.

The chain is built from TRBV2 and TRBJ1-4; 9 bases are shared with TRBD1. The CDR3 covers 18 residues. CDR1 and CDR2 from the germline V gene are SNHLY and FYNNEI. The J segment lost 2 bases and the V segment lost 5 bases, leaving 12 bases of the junction unmatched. As DNA, the CDR3 is TGTGCCAGCAGTTTTCCAGAACTCGGACAGGGGACTAATGAAAAACTGTTTTTT. Protein product: CASSFPELGQGTNEKLFF. The full variable domain, completed using reference TRBV2 and TRBJ1-4, is EPEVTQTPSHQVTQMGQEVILRCVPISNHLYFYWYRQILGQKVEFLVSFYNNEISEKSEIFDDQFSVERPDGSNFTLKIRSTKLEDSAMYFCASSFPELGQGTNEKLFFGSGTQLSVL.

The gene calls are TRBV7-9 and TRBJ2-1; 7 nucleotides agree with TRBD1. This CDR3 spans 13 amino acids. Germline-derived CDR1 and CDR2 are SEHNR and FQNEAQ (reference sequence). V lost 8 bases, J lost 10 bases, and 11 bases stayed unmatched. CDR3 residues: CASRTGAMTEQFF. CDR3 DNA sequence: TGTGCCAGCCGGACAGGTGCTATGACGGAGCAGTTCTTC.

The V call is TRBV6-4, the J call TRBJ1-5, with 9 bases matching TRBD1. The germline gives CDR1 MRHNA, CDR2 SNTAGT. V was pared by 2 bases and J by 1 base, with 3 bases of the junction left unmatched. The CDR3 spans 16 residues. The CDR3: CASSDRDRVSNQPQHF. CDR3 DNA: TGTGCCAGCAGTGACCGGGACAGGGTCAGCAATCAGCCCCAGCATTTT.

V is TRBV7-9 and J is TRBJ2-7; 9 nucleotides agree with TRBD1. The ends lost 3 bases at V and 3 bases at J; junction bases unmatched: 6. CDR1 and CDR2 (germline): SEHNR, FQNEAQ (reference sequence). CDR3 length: 15 amino acids. The CDR3 nucleotides read TGTGCCAGCAGCTTGTCACAGGGGGCCCGCTACGAGCAGTACTTC. The encoded protein is CASSLSQGARYEQYF.

The chain employs TRBV5-4 and TRBJ1-1, with D maybe TRBD1 (5 bases). Trimming took off 4 bases at V and 1 base at J, with 8 bases between the two ends. Germline loops: CDR1 SGHNT, CDR2 YYREEE (reference sequence). The CDR3 has 13 amino acids. CDR3 sequence: CASSATENTEAFF. The CDR3 DNA is TGTGCCAGCAGCGCGACAGAGAACACTGAAGCTTTCTTT.

The chain couples TRBV7-2 to TRBJ2-3, with D hard to call. The CDR3 loop spans 13 amino acids. V was pared by 2 bases and J by 2 bases, with 5 bases between. Germline lookup yields CDR1 SGHTA and CDR2 FQGNSA. The CDR3 DNA follows: TGTGCCAGCAGCTTAAGGCTCACAGATACGCAGTATTTT. Encoded protein: CASSLRLTDTQYF.

The rearrangement uses TRBV14 and TRBJ1-5; D may be TRBD1 (5 bases). The CDR3 contains 12 residues. Looked up from germline, CDR1 is SGHDN and CDR2 is FVKESK. Trimming removed 1 base at V and 14 bases at J, with 12 bases between. Here the CDR3 reads CASSQGHRKKHF. In DNA, the CDR3 is TGTGCCAGCAGCCAAGGTCACAGGAAGAAGCATTTT.

This clone was observed a single time. This chain uses TRBV4-2 with TRBJ2-7; D is unresolved. The CDR3 spans 17 residues. CDR1 and CDR2 (germline): LGHNA, YNFKEQ. The V end was cut by 0 bases, the J end by 3 bases, with 18 bases between. In nucleotides, the CDR3 is TGTGCCAGCAGCCAAGAGTGGTTCACTACCATAAACTACGAGCAGTACTTC. Its translation is CASSQEWFTTINYEQYF.

The J gene is TRBJ2-5, the V gene TRBV29-1; 10 nucleotides line up with TRBD1. The trim removed 4 bases at V and 4 bases at J, leaving 6 bases unmatched. CDR3 length: 14 residues. Germline CDR1 and CDR2: SQVTM and ANQGSEA. The CDR3 spells CSVGPTGGPETQYF. The CDR3 region has the DNA TGCAGCGTTGGGCCGACAGGGGGCCCAGAGACCCAGTACTTC.

The chain employs TRBV4-3 and TRBJ1-2; the match to TRBD1 covers 7 bases. CDR3 length: 14 amino acids. The V gene end was trimmed by 1 base and the J gene end by 3 bases; junction bases not matched to a gene: 2. Germline assignment: CDR1 LGHNA and CDR2 YSLEER. The CDR3 DNA is TGCGCCAGCAGCCAAGCAACAGGGGACTATGGCTACACCTTC. Protein sequence: CASSQATGDYGYTF.

The chain carries TRBV4-3 and TRBJ2-3, with 8 bases identical to TRBD2. This CDR3 spans 13 amino acids. Germline V gives CDR1 LGHNA, CDR2 YSLEER. V lost 2 bases and J lost 6; bases outside the gene matches: 1. The CDR3 sequence: CASSQPGGDTQYF. CDR3 DNA sequence: TGCGCCAGCAGCCAACCGGGGGGGGATACGCAGTATTTT.

DNA for the CDR3: TGTGCCAGCAGCCCTGGACTAGCGCCAAATGAGCAGTTCTTC. Protein sequence: CASSPGLAPNEQFF. This chain connects TRBV5-6 to TRBJ2-1, with 9 bases aligning to TRBD2. CDR1 and CDR2 from the germline V gene are SGHDT and YYEEEE. V was pared by 4 bases and J by 7 bases, with 6 bases of the junction left unmatched. This CDR3 has 14 amino acids.

The rearrangement joins TRBV5-4 to TRBJ2-5; perhaps TRBD1 as D (7 bases). CDR3 length: 14 amino acids. Germline-derived CDR1 and CDR2 are SGHNT and YYREEE (reference sequence). V lost 3 bases and J lost 1, with 10 bases in between. DNA of the CDR3: TGTGCCAGCAGCTGGCGGGACAGCCAAGAGACCCAGTACTTC. The encoded protein is CASSWRDSQETQYF.